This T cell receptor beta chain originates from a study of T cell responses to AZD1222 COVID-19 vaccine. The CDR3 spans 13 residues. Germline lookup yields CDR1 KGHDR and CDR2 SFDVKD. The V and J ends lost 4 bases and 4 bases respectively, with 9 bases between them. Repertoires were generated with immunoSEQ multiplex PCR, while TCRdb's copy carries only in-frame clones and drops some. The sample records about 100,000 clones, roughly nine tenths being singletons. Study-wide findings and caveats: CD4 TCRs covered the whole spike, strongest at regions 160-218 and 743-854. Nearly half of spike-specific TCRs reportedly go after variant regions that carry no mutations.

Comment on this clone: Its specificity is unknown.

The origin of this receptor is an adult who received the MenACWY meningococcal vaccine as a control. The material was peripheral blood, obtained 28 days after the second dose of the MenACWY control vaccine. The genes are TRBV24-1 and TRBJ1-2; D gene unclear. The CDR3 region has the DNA TGTGCCACCAGTGAGGACGGAGCCTATGGCTACACCTTC. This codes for CATSEDGAYGYTF.